These T cell receptor beta chains were read from a single sample in a study of vaccination effects on CD4 cells after COVID-19. Their cognate antigens are unknown. Assay: immunoSEQ multiplex PCR; the TCRdb copy retains only in-frame clones and omits some. This sample yields more than 45,000 clones, of which 60% to 85% are seen a single time; around 11% belongs to the top ten. The specimen comprised CD4+ T cells from PBMCs cultured without peptide, sampled before COVID-19 vaccination. The receptors originated from a human donor who had a prior SARS-CoV-2 infection. Both conserved end residues are part of each CDR3. Fields, in order: V gene, D gene, clone size, J gene, CDR3 DNA, CDR3 protein. A D gene is named only where the DNA matches it firmly. Part of the rows lack a size; the others show once, few, many or a class for expanded clones.

v_gene: TRBV15
d_gene: -
abundance: -
j_gene: TRBJ2-3
CDR3nt: TGTGCCACCAGCAGGCCAGATAGCACAGATACGCAGTATTTT
CDR3aa: CATSRPDSTDTQYF

v_gene: TRBV4-2
d_gene: -
abundance: -
j_gene: TRBJ1-4
CDR3nt: TGTGCCAGCAGCGATCTACGGAACGAAAAACTGTTTTTT
CDR3aa: CASSDLRNEKLFF

v_gene: TRBV28
d_gene: TRBD1
abundance: once
j_gene: TRBJ2-7
CDR3nt: TGTGCCAGCAGTTTACTTCGCCAGACAGGGGGCGGCTACGAGCAGTACTTC
CDR3aa: CASSLLRQTGGGYEQYF

v_gene: TRBV5-1
d_gene: -
abundance: -
j_gene: TRBJ1-1
CDR3nt: TGCGCCAGCAGCTTGGGTGGAACAGTGAACACTGAAGCTTTCTTT
CDR3aa: CASSLGGTVNTEAFF

v_gene: TRBV4-3
d_gene: -
abundance: -
j_gene: TRBJ2-2
CDR3nt: TGCGCCAGCAGCCGAGGACTTGCGCAGCAGAACACCGGGGAGCTGTTTTTT
CDR3aa: CASSRGLAQQNTGELFF

v_gene: TRBV29-1
d_gene: -
abundance: few
j_gene: TRBJ1-2
CDR3nt: TGCCTTACGGGGGACGATAACTATGGCTACACCTTC
CDR3aa: CLTGDDNYGYTF

v_gene: TRBV25-1
d_gene: -
abundance: -
j_gene: TRBJ2-1
CDR3nt: TGTGCCAGCAGTGAATCCGGGAATGAGCAGTTCTTC
CDR3aa: CASSESGNEQFF

v_gene: TRBV7-2
d_gene: -
abundance: -
j_gene: TRBJ2-7
CDR3nt: TGTGCCAGCAGCCTGGGGCTAGCGAGCTCCTACGAGCAGTACTTC
CDR3aa: CASSLGLASSYEQYF

v_gene: TRBV19
d_gene: -
abundance: -
j_gene: TRBJ2-4
CDR3nt: TGTGCCAGTAGTATTGGACAGAACAAAAACATTCAGTACTTC
CDR3aa: CASSIGQNKNIQYF

v_gene: TRBV9
d_gene: -
abundance: -
j_gene: TRBJ2-7
CDR3nt: TGTGCCAGCAGCGTAGCGGACTCCTCCTACGAGCAGTACTTC
CDR3aa: CASSVADSSYEQYF

v_gene: TRBV11-3
d_gene: -
abundance: once
j_gene: TRBJ2-7
CDR3nt: TGTGCCAGCAGCTTTCAAACTTCCTACGAGCAGTACTTC
CDR3aa: CASSFQTSYEQYF

v_gene: TRBV2
d_gene: TRBD1
abundance: -
j_gene: TRBJ2-7
CDR3nt: TGTGCCAGCAAGCCCGGGACAGAGTACTACGAGCAGTACTTC
CDR3aa: CASKPGTEYYEQYF

v_gene: TRBV5-1
d_gene: TRBD1
abundance: once
j_gene: TRBJ1-1
CDR3nt: TGCGCCAGCAGCAGACAGGGGCTGGGCACTGAAGCTTTCTTT
CDR3aa: CASSRQGLGTEAFF

v_gene: TRBV9
d_gene: TRBD1
abundance: -
j_gene: TRBJ2-6
CDR3nt: TGTGCCAGCAGCCCCGGGACAGGAACCTACTCTGGGGCCAACGTCCTGACTTTC
CDR3aa: CASSPGTGTYSGANVLTF

v_gene: TRBV5-1
d_gene: TRBD1
abundance: -
j_gene: TRBJ2-5
CDR3nt: TGCGCCAGCAGCGGAATGGGACAGACCCAAGAGACCCAGTACTTC
CDR3aa: CASSGMGQTQETQYF

v_gene: TRBV6-6
d_gene: -
abundance: -
j_gene: TRBJ1-5
CDR3nt: TGTGCCAGCAGCTCAGGTTCCGGGCAGCCCCAGCATTTT
CDR3aa: CASSSGSGQPQHF

v_gene: TRBV15
d_gene: -
abundance: -
j_gene: TRBJ1-2
CDR3nt: TGTGCCACCAGCAGGACTACAGGGACTGCCCTGAACTATGGCTACACCTTC
CDR3aa: CATSRTTGTALNYGYTF

v_gene: TRBV6-5
d_gene: -
abundance: few
j_gene: TRBJ1-3
CDR3nt: TGTGCCAGCAGTTACTCAGAAGGATCTGGAAACACCATATATTTT
CDR3aa: CASSYSEGSGNTIYF

v_gene: TRBV19
d_gene: -
abundance: -
j_gene: TRBJ2-7
CDR3nt: TGTGCCAGTAGTCCGGGACTCAAATCCTACGAGCAGTACTTC
CDR3aa: CASSPGLKSYEQYF

v_gene: TRBV2
d_gene: -
abundance: -
j_gene: TRBJ2-2
CDR3nt: TGTGCCAGCAGTTTTATCACCGGGGAGCTGTTTTTT
CDR3aa: CASSFITGELFF

v_gene: TRBV3-1/TRBV3-2
d_gene: -
abundance: -
j_gene: TRBJ1-6
CDR3nt: TGTGCCAGCAGCCTAACAGGTTTCGGGGGTTCACCCCTCCACTTT
CDR3aa: CASSLTGFGGSPLHF

v_gene: TRBV6-5
d_gene: -
abundance: -
j_gene: TRBJ2-4
CDR3nt: TGTGCCAGCAGTTCAGGGCTCCTTACAAACATTCAGTACTTC
CDR3aa: CASSSGLLTNIQYF

v_gene: TRBV13
d_gene: -
abundance: -
j_gene: TRBJ1-3
CDR3nt: TGTGCCAGCAGCTCGGGGGACGCCTTAAGCTCTGGAAACACCATATATTTT
CDR3aa: CASSSGDALSSGNTIYF

v_gene: TRBV27
d_gene: -
abundance: -
j_gene: TRBJ2-4
CDR3nt: TGTGCCAGCAGTTTTTACCCCGCAGGGGGGTCCAAAAACATTCAGTACTTC
CDR3aa: CASSFYPAGGSKNIQYF

v_gene: TRBV7-9
d_gene: TRBD2
abundance: -
j_gene: TRBJ2-1
CDR3nt: TGTGCCAGCAGCCCTAAAATAAGGGCTAGCGGGATCTACAATGAGCAGTTCTTC
CDR3aa: CASSPKIRASGIYNEQFF